The text below deals with one T cell receptor beta chain. The antigen it binds to is not known. Base-call qualities are not available, and no considerably larger clone is one nucleotide away. The data are from a study of blood T cell repertoires in COVID-19 (dated by TCRdb to 2018 to 2020). Study-level background: Samples covering the acute and convalescent phases of COVID-19 were provided by collaborators in the United States, Italy and Spain. The material from the prospective study consisted of cDNA or gDNA derived from T cells, B-cell-depleted T cells, or PBMCs. Deeply sampled blood TCRbeta repertoires from subjects exposed to, actively infected with, or recovered from COVID-19 were included in the dataset. The repertoires were released in a freely available public database meant as a resource for research on the immune response to SARS-CoV-2. Samples came from the ongoing ImmuneRACE study (first 160 participants) plus 1,254 subjects from 6 global collaborators. The sample metadata nearly always contained a de-identified subject ID, COVID-19 status, age in years and sex. Where available, HLA class I and class II types were taken from metadata supplied by the sample provider and were not determined by assay-based typing. Beyond this particular receptor, the publication reports: Clinical and demographic metadata were provided uncurated, with the amount varying by source and participant.

Enrolling through a virtual design, the prospective study's participants ranged in age from roughly 18 to 100 years and lived across 20 to 25 United States geographic areas. In the prospective study, cohorts were assigned on the basis of participant-reported clinical history obtained from a screening survey and a study questionnaire. Recovered participants in ImmuneRACE Cohort 3 were defined by two consecutive negative NP/OP PCR tests, clearance by a healthcare professional, or resolution of symptoms. Each participant in the prospective study had whole blood, serum and a nasopharyngeal or oropharyngeal swab collected by mobile phlebotomists. Prospective study participants could optionally give additional blood draws and questionnaires over an approximately 2-month period. Before DNA extraction, prospective study blood samples were shipped either frozen or at room temperature. The immunoSEQ Assay, a bias-controlled multiplex PCR, was used to amplify TCRbeta CDR3 regions from genomic DNA. The published analysis was carried out like this. The number of nucleated cells in each sample was estimated by amplification of reference gene primers within the assay. To quantify the absolute abundance of each unique TCRbeta CDR3 rearrangement, sequence reads were collapsed and filtered. For each sample, productive Simpson clonality was calculated as the square root of Simpson's diversity index across productive rearrangements. Drawn from immuneACCESS, this table holds only the in-frame rearrangements with V and J called that TCRdb kept. Clones are partly lost; checked studies trace under half to an unresolved V gene and leave the rest unexplained. D and trimming were read from the DNA, whereas the V and J calls and clone size are those reported in that table. This sample has roughly 130,000 clones in its table, and around 83% of those were observed once. Clones ranked in the top ten supply under 4% of the sample.

The CDR3 starts with the cysteine, ends with the phenylalanine, and has 13 residues. The entry retains the CDR3 DNA only, 39 bases that are in frame from base 1. Trimming at the junction amounts to 3 bases on V and 5 bases on J, and the germline ends lie 7 bases apart. According to the germline V gene, CDR1 reads SGHTA and CDR2 reads FQGNSA. The specimen sequenced was PBMCs or T cells enriched from blood (not recorded which). The sequence is built from TRBV7-2 and TRBJ2-2; the D region possibly corresponds to TRBD2 (5 bases align). The receptor comes from a woman under 40 who had recovered from COVID-19. The CDR3 here reads CASSLDLTGELFF. The DNA is as follows: TGTGCCAGCAGCTTGGACTTAACCGGGGAGCTGTTTTTT.